The present T cell receptor (beta chain) was sequenced within a study of T cell repertoires in cytomegalovirus infection (dated by TCRdb to the late 2010s). Some background on the complete study: Peptide stimulations targeted recently identified HLA-C-restricted CMV epitopes, whose presentation resists viral immunomodulation, together with well-studied HLA-B-restricted epitopes. The HLA type of each donor mattered for the analysis, because public TCR beta signatures pointed to carriage of CMV infection along with the matching HLA type.

The treatment or condition label, as the study defines it: in vitro stimulation with specific CMV peptide epitopes to enrich CMV-specific T cells. Measured from the cysteine to the phenylalanine, the CDR3 is 16 residues long. CDR3 DNA is the only sequence kept; it has 48 bases, read in frame from the first base. From a lookup of the germline V gene, CDR1 and CDR2 are SGHVS and FQNEAQ. V ends up 5 bases short and J 4 bases short, with an unmatched junction base count of 10. TCRdb names Illumina HiSeq 1500 as the instrument used. TCRdb took the public reads, trimmed them with fastp at Q25, ran MiXCR for clone calling and kept in-frame beta chains. When rows share a CDR3 protein, they turn into one entry using the most common DNA and genes. The sample records 640,000 or so distinct CDR3 sequences, around 32% of which are singletons. The top ten hold about 18% of the sample. General study outcomes and caveats: In the ex vivo response, HLA-C-restricted CMV-specific TCR beta clonotypes were dominant, and in two of eight donors the single most frequent clonotype came from this HLA-C-restricted group. In both this cohort and an independent cohort of 352 donors, the cumulative frequency of public TCR beta family members distinguished carriers of CMV infection plus the relevant HLA type.

Many counts were recorded for this clonotype. This clone's antigen is unknown. No clone much larger than this one lies a single base away; base qualities are absent. This receptor chain uses TRBV7-8 and TRBJ2-1; 8 bases in the middle match TRBD2. Here the sequenced sample was cultured PBMCs, taken from culture after CMV antigen stimulation. This clonotype originated in a human donor in good health (CMV status not recorded). Some clones in this sample may be carry-over from other donors' samples. The base sequence is TGTGCCAGCAGCCCAGTTGTGCGGGAGGTTTACAATGAGCAGTTCTTC. The resulting protein is CASSPVVREVYNEQFF.